This T cell receptor (beta chain) was retrieved from a study of T cell clonality in common variable immunodeficiency. Libraries were prepared by immunoSEQ multiplex PCR; TCRdb keeps only in-frame clonotypes and omits some of them. The counts give tens of thousands of clones, none of them seen only once; approximately 13% is held by the top ten. The study, taken as a whole, reports: Fewer deletions and N-nucleotide insertions were reportedly seen in common variable immunodeficiency TCR beta sequences. CVID subjects had higher TCRbeta clonality than healthy controls, most marked in about a third.

The CDR3 has 15 residues. Trimming removed 0 bases at V and 5 bases at J, with 14 bases between. The germline CDR1 and CDR2 sequences are PRHDT and FYEKMQ (reference sequence). Most patients and controls had Caucasian heritage. Heparinized whole blood, roughly 5 to 8.5 ml, came from each donor. Only a few counts were recorded for this clone. Its antigen is unknown. The observed sequence ends 3 residues before the CDR3 terminus, with the missing tail filled in from the germline J gene. The J gene is TRBJ2-7, the V gene TRBV13, with D perhaps being TRBD1 or TRBD2 (5 bases each). Sequenced sample: peripheral blood mononuclear cells. This receptor was identified in a person aged 18 to 75 in good health. Partial CDR3 DNA: TGTGCCAGCAGCTTAGGCGCGAGGGGCAGCGACGAG. Translated: CASSLGARGSDE. The CDR3 in full is CASSLGARGSDEQYF.